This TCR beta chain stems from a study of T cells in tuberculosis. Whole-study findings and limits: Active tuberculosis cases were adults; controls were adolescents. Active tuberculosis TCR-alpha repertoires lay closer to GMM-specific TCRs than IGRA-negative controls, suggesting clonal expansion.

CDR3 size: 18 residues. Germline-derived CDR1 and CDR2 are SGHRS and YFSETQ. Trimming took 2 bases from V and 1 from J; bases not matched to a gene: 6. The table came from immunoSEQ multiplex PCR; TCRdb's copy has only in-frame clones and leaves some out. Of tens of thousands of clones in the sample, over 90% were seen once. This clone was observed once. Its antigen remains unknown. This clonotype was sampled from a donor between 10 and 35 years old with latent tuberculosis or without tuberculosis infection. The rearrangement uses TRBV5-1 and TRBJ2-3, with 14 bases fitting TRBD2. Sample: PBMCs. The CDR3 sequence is CASSFRLAGGRGTDTQYF. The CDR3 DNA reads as TGCGCCAGCAGCTTTAGACTAGCGGGGGGGCGCGGCACAGATACGCAGTATTTT.